This T cell receptor beta chain was captured in a study of blood T cell repertoires in COVID-19. Study information: Acute and convalescent COVID-19 samples came from the United States, Italy and Spain. T cells, B-cell-depleted T cells, or PBMCs provided the cDNA or gDNA that served as material.

Methods used by the authors: Estimation of nucleated cell counts was performed using reference gene primer amplification. TCRdb's table, derived via immunoSEQ multiplex PCR, lists solely in-frame clones and lacks some. V and J calls and clone size are given by that table; D and trimming were obtained from the DNA. The sample has around 100,000 clones; about 86% are singletons. Germline V gene sequence: CDR1 MGHRA, CDR2 YSYEKL. The CDR3 covers 15 residues. V lost 5 bases, J lost 10 bases, and 13 bases stayed unmatched. The TCR originated in a human donor in a cohort sampled during active COVID-19. The sequencing sample was made of peripheral blood. The chain has TRBV4-1 and TRBJ2-1, with 8 bases matching TRBD2. This CDR3 reads CASSSSMVAGLEQFF. The CDR3 coding sequence is TGCGCCAGCAGCTCCTCGATGGTAGCGGGATTAGAGCAGTTCTTC.